These T cell receptor beta chains were read from a single sample in a study of siplizumab effects on memory and regulatory T cells. The assay was immunoSEQ multiplex PCR, and TCRdb's table has in-frame clones only and misses some. The sample lists some 100,000 clones, roughly 94% seen once, with roughly 1.3% in the top ten. Sample: non-Treg CD4+ T cells sorted from blood. The receptors here all came from a human donor in good health. CDR3s include the opening cysteine and the closing phenylalanine or tryptophan. The D gene is left open where the match is weak. Clone sizes are given selectively: once, few, many, or a class where the clone is expanded.

15	-	-	TRBV5-1	TRBJ2-1	CASSWQGPRYNEQFF	TGCGCCAGCAGCTGGCAAGGCCCTCGATACAATGAGCAGTTCTTC
13	-	-	TRBV11-1	TRBJ2-7	CASSLEPTWEQYF	TGTGCCAGCAGCTTAGAACCTACGTGGGAGCAGTACTTC
19	-	-	TRBV28	TRBJ2-1	CASMGDNRPLIQINNEQFF	TGTGCCAGCATGGGGGATAACAGGCCCTTAATCCAAATAAACAATGAGCAGTTCTTC
13	-	-	TRBV28	TRBJ1-5	CASSKGVNQPQHF	TGTGCCAGCAGCAAAGGGGTGAATCAGCCCCAGCATTTT
17	-	TRBD2	TRBV11-2	TRBJ2-5	CASSPRRGANNQETQYF	TGTGCCAGCAGCCCCCGGCGGGGGGCCAACAATCAAGAGACCCAGTACTTC
13	-	-	TRBV11-2	TRBJ2-1	CASSLTGPNEQFF	TGTGCCAGCAGCCTTACAGGGCCCAATGAGCAGTTCTTC
12	-	TRBD2	TRBV7-3	TRBJ2-1	CASSLSAGGQFF	TGTGCCAGCAGCTTAAGTGCGGGAGGGCAGTTCTTC
19	-	TRBD2	TRBV27	TRBJ2-3	CASRAGLAGVDEHTDTQYF	TGTGCCAGCAGGGCGGGCCTAGCGGGAGTAGACGAACACACAGATACGCAGTATTTT
14	once	TRBD1	TRBV27	TRBJ1-1	CASSRPGQGSEAFF	TGTGCCAGCAGTCGTCCGGGACAGGGGTCTGAAGCTTTCTTT
14	-	-	TRBV5-6	TRBJ1-2	CASGPVGEAYGYTF	TGTGCCAGCGGCCCGGTTGGAGAAGCCTATGGCTACACCTTC
19	-	TRBD2	TRBV5-6	TRBJ2-1	CASSFIPGLAGGRGSEQFF	TGTGCCAGCAGCTTTATACCGGGACTAGCGGGAGGGCGTGGTAGTGAGCAGTTCTTC
14	-	-	TRBV5-1	TRBJ1-1	CASSKSQGTTEAFF	TGCGCCAGCAGCAAATCACAGGGAACCACTGAAGCTTTCTTT
15	-	-	TRBV6-1	TRBJ1-5	CASSLSDSSYQPQHF	TGTGCCAGCAGCCTGTCAGACAGTTCTTATCAGCCCCAGCATTTT
14	-	-	TRBV15	TRBJ2-2	CATSWTPNTGELFF	TGTGCCACCAGTTGGACACCGAACACCGGGGAGCTGTTTTTT
13	-	TRBD2	TRBV15	TRBJ2-1	CATSRGGGNEQFF	TGTGCCACCAGCAGAGGGGGGGGCAATGAGCAGTTCTTC
13	once	-	TRBV29-1	TRBJ2-3	CSVMGLFTDTQYF	TGCAGCGTGATGGGACTTTTCACAGATACGCAGTATTTT
13	-	-	TRBV7-2	TRBJ2-3	CASSSRITDTQYF	TGTGCCAGCAGCTCGCGAATCACAGATACGCAGTATTTT
14	-	-	TRBV5-1	TRBJ1-2	CASSSDTSNYGYTF	TGCGCCAGCAGCTCGGACACCTCTAACTATGGCTACACCTTC
14	once	-	TRBV6-1	TRBJ1-5	CASTGERVSQPQHF	TGTGCCAGCACCGGAGAAAGAGTCAGTCAGCCCCAGCATTTT
16	-	TRBD1	TRBV9	TRBJ2-7	CASSKNAGTGNLEQYF	TGTGCCAGCTCGAAGAACGCCGGGACAGGGAACCTCGAGCAGTACTTC
15	-	-	TRBV9	TRBJ1-4	CASSPQGQLHEKLFF	TGTGCCAGCAGCCCCCAGGGGCAGTTGCATGAAAAACTGTTTTTT
16	-	-	TRBV19	TRBJ1-1	CASSIRGSPSNTEAFF	TGTGCCAGTAGTATCCGGGGAAGTCCATCAAACACTGAAGCTTTCTTT
15	-	TRBD2	TRBV28	TRBJ2-1	CASSSLAGVVNEQFF	TGTGCCAGCAGTTCACTAGCGGGAGTAGTTAATGAGCAGTTCTTC
14	-	TRBD1	TRBV5-5	TRBJ1-1	CASSLTGGDTEAFF	TGTGCCAGCAGTCTGACAGGGGGCGATACTGAAGCTTTCTTT
14	-	-	TRBV11-1	TRBJ2-2	CASTRTRAKGELFF	TGTGCCAGCACCCGGACTCGAGCCAAGGGGGAGCTGTTTTTT
17	-	TRBD2	TRBV5-1	TRBJ2-3	CASSLGLAGGNTDTQYF	TGCGCCAGCAGCTTGGGACTAGCGGGCGGAAACACAGATACGCAGTATTTT
11	-	-	TRBV20-1	TRBJ1-1	CSARGGAEAFF	TGCAGTGCTCGGGGTGGGGCTGAAGCTTTCTTT
13	-	-	TRBV6-5	TRBJ2-7	CASGRKGAYEQYF	TGTGCCAGCGGGAGGAAGGGGGCCTACGAGCAGTACTTC
16	once	TRBD2	TRBV27	TRBJ2-1	CASSLFAGVGYNEQFF	TGTGCCAGCAGTTTATTCGCGGGGGTGGGGTACAATGAGCAGTTCTTC
14	-	-	TRBV7-3	TRBJ2-1	CASGLGYSANEQFF	TGTGCCAGCGGGCTAGGTTACTCGGCCAATGAGCAGTTCTTC
14	-	TRBD1	TRBV11-1	TRBJ1-1	CASSLGQGDTEAFF	TGTGCCAGCAGCTTAGGACAGGGGGACACTGAAGCTTTCTTT
17	-	-	TRBV5-1	TRBJ1-6	CASSRQGAMSYNSPLHF	TGCGCCAGCAGCCGCCAGGGTGCTATGTCCTATAATTCACCCCTCCACTTT
13	-	-	TRBV29-1	TRBJ2-4	CSVVQGLENIQYF	TGCAGCGTTGTCCAGGGTTTAGAAAACATTCAGTACTTC
14	-	-	TRBV11-2	TRBJ1-5	CASSLGPPQGPQHF	TGTGCCAGCAGCTTAGGCCCCCCCCAGGGGCCCCAGCATTTT
13	-	-	TRBV28	TRBJ1-2	CASTPQHRVSYTF	TGTGCCAGCACCCCACAGCACCGGGTGAGCTACACCTTC
14	once	-	TRBV5-1	TRBJ2-1	CAGSFSGPYNEQFF	TGCGCCGGCAGCTTTAGCGGCCCCTACAATGAGCAGTTCTTC
15	-	TRBD1	TRBV28	TRBJ1-2	CASSLDRRISYGYTF	TGTGCCAGCAGTTTGGACAGGCGAATCTCCTATGGCTACACCTTC
15	-	TRBD2	TRBV9	TRBJ2-1	CASSVLAGVYNEQFF	TGTGCCAGCAGCGTGCTAGCGGGAGTCTACAATGAGCAGTTCTTC
12	-	-	TRBV7-3	TRBJ1-1	CASSLIGGEAFF	TGTGCCAGCAGCTTAATAGGGGGTGAAGCTTTCTTT
13	-	-	TRBV28	TRBJ2-7	CASSQSPRYEQYF	TGTGCCAGCAGCCAAAGCCCGAGATACGAGCAGTACTTC
15	-	-	TRBV9	TRBJ2-5	CASSAHVGGGETQYF	TGTGCCAGCAGCGCCCATGTGGGGGGTGGCGAGACCCAGTACTTC